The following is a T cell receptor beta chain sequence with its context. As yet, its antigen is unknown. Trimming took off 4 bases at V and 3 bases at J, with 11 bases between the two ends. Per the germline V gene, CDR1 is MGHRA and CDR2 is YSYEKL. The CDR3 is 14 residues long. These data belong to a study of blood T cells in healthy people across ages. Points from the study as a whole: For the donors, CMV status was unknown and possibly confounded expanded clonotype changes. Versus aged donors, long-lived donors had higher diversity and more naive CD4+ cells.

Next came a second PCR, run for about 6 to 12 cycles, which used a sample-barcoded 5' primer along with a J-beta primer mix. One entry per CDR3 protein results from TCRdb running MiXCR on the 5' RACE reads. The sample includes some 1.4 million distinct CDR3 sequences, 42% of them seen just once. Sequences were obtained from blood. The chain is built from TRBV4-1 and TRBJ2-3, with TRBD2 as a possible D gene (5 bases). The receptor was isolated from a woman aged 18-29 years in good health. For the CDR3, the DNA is TGCGCCAGCAGCCCCCTCGGGGAGACAGATACGCAGTATTTT. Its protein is CASSPLGETDTQYF.